These T cell receptor beta chains were read from a single sample in a study of blood T cell repertoires in COVID-19. Clones were sequenced by immunoSEQ multiplex PCR, and TCRdb holds only the in-frame ones, with some missing. The sample lists about 120,000 clones, roughly three quarters occurring once. The sample taken for sequencing was peripheral blood. The source of these receptors is a human donor in a cohort sampled during active COVID-19. Each CDR3 is given with its conserved first and last residue. The order of the fields is J gene, D gene, V gene, CDR3 length, clone size, CDR3 DNA, CDR3 protein. A D gene is named only where the DNA matches it firmly. The listing skips clone size in some rows; elsewhere it reads once, few, many or a size class.

j_call: TRBJ2-5
d_call: TRBD1
v_call: TRBV7-6
cdr3_length: 17
clone_size: NA
cdr3_nt: TGTGCCAGCAGCCCCTTCGTGACAGGGACGATCCAAGAGACCCAGTACTTC
cdr3_aa: CASSPFVTGTIQETQYF

j_call: TRBJ1-1
d_call: NA
v_call: TRBV28
cdr3_length: 14
clone_size: many
cdr3_nt: TGTGCCAGCAGTATACCCTCGGGGGGCCGTGAAGCTTTCTTT
cdr3_aa: CASSIPSGGREAFF

j_call: TRBJ2-7
d_call: TRBD2
v_call: TRBV5-4
cdr3_length: 16
clone_size: NA
cdr3_nt: TGTGCCAGCAGCGCCGCGCTAGCGGGGGTCTCCTACGAGCAGTACTTC
cdr3_aa: CASSAALAGVSYEQYF

j_call: TRBJ2-7
d_call: TRBD2
v_call: TRBV7-9
cdr3_length: 14
clone_size: NA
cdr3_nt: TGTGCCAGCAGCCCCAGGACTAGCGGCTACGAGCAGTACTTC
cdr3_aa: CASSPRTSGYEQYF

j_call: TRBJ2-1
d_call: NA
v_call: TRBV3-1/TRBV3-2
cdr3_length: 16
clone_size: NA
cdr3_nt: TGTGCCAGCAGCCAGCCGCTGGGGGGGCCCAACAATGAGCAGTTCTTC
cdr3_aa: CASSQPLGGPNNEQFF

j_call: TRBJ2-7
d_call: NA
v_call: TRBV19
cdr3_length: 14
clone_size: NA
cdr3_nt: TGTGCCAGTAGTCCCCGGACAGCCTCCTACGAGCAGTACTTC
cdr3_aa: CASSPRTASYEQYF

j_call: TRBJ2-7
d_call: NA
v_call: TRBV19
cdr3_length: 14
clone_size: NA
cdr3_nt: TGTGCCAGTAGTACCGACAGAGATCTCTACGAGCAGTACTTC
cdr3_aa: CASSTDRDLYEQYF

j_call: TRBJ2-5
d_call: NA
v_call: TRBV14
cdr3_length: 15
clone_size: NA
cdr3_nt: TGTGCCAGCAGCCAGGGACTTTCGTACCAAGAGACCCAGTACTTC
cdr3_aa: CASSQGLSYQETQYF

j_call: TRBJ2-7
d_call: TRBD1
v_call: TRBV14
cdr3_length: 14
clone_size: NA
cdr3_nt: TGTGCCAGCAGCTACCGGGACAGTGGTTACGAGCAGTACTTC
cdr3_aa: CASSYRDSGYEQYF

j_call: TRBJ2-7
d_call: NA
v_call: TRBV28
cdr3_length: 13
clone_size: NA
cdr3_nt: TGTGCCAGCAGTTTACAGTCCTCCTACGAGCAGTACTTC
cdr3_aa: CASSLQSSYEQYF

j_call: TRBJ2-7
d_call: TRBD2
v_call: TRBV7-9
cdr3_length: 14
clone_size: few
cdr3_nt: TGTGCCAGCAGCCCTAGCGGGAGGCCGGACGAGCAGTACTTC
cdr3_aa: CASSPSGRPDEQYF

j_call: TRBJ2-7
d_call: TRBD1
v_call: TRBV2
cdr3_length: 13
clone_size: NA
cdr3_nt: TGTGCCAGCGTCAGGGGGCTTACCTACGAGCAGTACTTC
cdr3_aa: CASVRGLTYEQYF

j_call: TRBJ1-1
d_call: NA
v_call: TRBV7-6
cdr3_length: 16
clone_size: NA
cdr3_nt: TGTGCCAGCAGCCCGGGGAGAAGGGGGGGAAACACTGAAGCTTTCTTT
cdr3_aa: CASSPGRRGGNTEAFF

j_call: TRBJ2-5
d_call: NA
v_call: TRBV5-1
cdr3_length: 15
clone_size: NA
cdr3_nt: TGCGCCAGCAGCCTTCACCCCGAGGGCCAAGAGACCCAGTACTTC
cdr3_aa: CASSLHPEGQETQYF

j_call: TRBJ2-6
d_call: NA
v_call: TRBV27
cdr3_length: 14
clone_size: NA
cdr3_nt: TGTGCCAGCAGTTTGAGAGTTGGGGCCAACGTCCTGACTTTC
cdr3_aa: CASSLRVGANVLTF

j_call: TRBJ2-7
d_call: TRBD2
v_call: TRBV7-9
cdr3_length: 15
clone_size: few
cdr3_nt: TGTGCCAGCAGCTTAGGAACGGGGGGGCCCTACGAGCAGTACTTC
cdr3_aa: CASSLGTGGPYEQYF

j_call: TRBJ2-7
d_call: TRBD1
v_call: TRBV11-3
cdr3_length: 13
clone_size: NA
cdr3_nt: TGTGCCAGCAGCTTAGGACAGGGGGACGAGCAGTACTTC
cdr3_aa: CASSLGQGDEQYF

j_call: TRBJ1-6
d_call: NA
v_call: TRBV6-6
cdr3_length: 15
clone_size: NA
cdr3_nt: TGTGCCAGCAGTTACTCGAGCGGGGGGCATTCACCCCTCCACTTT
cdr3_aa: CASSYSSGGHSPLHF

j_call: TRBJ2-7
d_call: NA
v_call: TRBV28
cdr3_length: 13
clone_size: NA
cdr3_nt: TGTGCCAGCAGTTTATGGAGGGCCTACGAGCAGTACTTC
cdr3_aa: CASSLWRAYEQYF

j_call: TRBJ2-3
d_call: NA
v_call: TRBV28
cdr3_length: 16
clone_size: NA
cdr3_nt: TGTGCCAGCAGCCTAAGCGGCAAGGGAAGGGCAGATACGCAGTATTTT
cdr3_aa: CASSLSGKGRADTQYF

j_call: TRBJ1-2
d_call: TRBD1
v_call: TRBV10-3
cdr3_length: 14
clone_size: NA
cdr3_nt: TGTGCCATCAGTTTCGGAGGGACAGGGCAAGGCTACACCTTC
cdr3_aa: CAISFGGTGQGYTF

j_call: TRBJ2-2
d_call: NA
v_call: TRBV7-8
cdr3_length: 16
clone_size: NA
cdr3_nt: TGTGCCAGCAGCCACTTCGGGACAACGAACACCGGGGAGCTGTTTTTT
cdr3_aa: CASSHFGTTNTGELFF

j_call: TRBJ1-1
d_call: TRBD1
v_call: TRBV27
cdr3_length: 17
clone_size: NA
cdr3_nt: TGTGCCAGCAGTTTACGGGGACAGGGGTTAGGGTTAGGGGAAGCTTTCTTT
cdr3_aa: CASSLRGQGLGLGEAFF

j_call: TRBJ1-1
d_call: NA
v_call: TRBV2
cdr3_length: 12
clone_size: NA
cdr3_nt: TGTGCCAGCAGTCCCGGGGTAACTGAAGCTTTCTTT
cdr3_aa: CASSPGVTEAFF

j_call: TRBJ1-4
d_call: TRBD1
v_call: TRBV4-1
cdr3_length: 16
clone_size: NA
cdr3_nt: TGCGCCAGCAGCCAGGCCAGACAGGGGCGATTTGAAAAACTGTTTTTT
cdr3_aa: CASSQARQGRFEKLFF

j_call: TRBJ1-5
d_call: NA
v_call: TRBV28
cdr3_length: 17
clone_size: NA
cdr3_nt: TGTGCCAGCAGCCCCGATCCCTACACAGGGAGCAATCAGCCCCAGCATTTT
cdr3_aa: CASSPDPYTGSNQPQHF

j_call: TRBJ2-7
d_call: NA
v_call: TRBV5-6
cdr3_length: 16
clone_size: NA
cdr3_nt: TGTGCCAGCAGCTTGTTGCCCCAGGGGAAAGCCTACGAGCAGTACTTC
cdr3_aa: CASSLLPQGKAYEQYF

j_call: TRBJ1-5
d_call: NA
v_call: TRBV6-5
cdr3_length: 13
clone_size: NA
cdr3_nt: TGTGCCAGCAGTTACCGGGGGGGGCAGCCCCAGCATTTT
cdr3_aa: CASSYRGGQPQHF

j_call: TRBJ2-7
d_call: NA
v_call: TRBV5-1
cdr3_length: 13
clone_size: NA
cdr3_nt: TGCGCCAGCAGCTTGGAAACAGCCTACGAGCAGTACTTC
cdr3_aa: CASSLETAYEQYF

j_call: TRBJ1-4
d_call: NA
v_call: TRBV5-6
cdr3_length: 17
clone_size: few
cdr3_nt: TGTGCCAGCAGCTTGACAGGGAATCCTGTCCTTAATGAAAAACTGTTTTTT
cdr3_aa: CASSLTGNPVLNEKLFF

j_call: TRBJ2-7
d_call: TRBD1
v_call: TRBV9
cdr3_length: 15
clone_size: NA
cdr3_nt: TGTGCCAGCAGCCGGGGACAGGGGGCCCTATACGAGCAGTACTTC
cdr3_aa: CASSRGQGALYEQYF

j_call: TRBJ1-5
d_call: NA
v_call: TRBV20-1
cdr3_length: 15
clone_size: NA
cdr3_nt: TGCAGTGCTAGTCCCCCCGGGGAGGGAAATCAGCCCCAGCATTTT
cdr3_aa: CSASPPGEGNQPQHF

j_call: TRBJ1-4
d_call: TRBD1
v_call: TRBV28
cdr3_length: 19
clone_size: NA
cdr3_nt: TGTGCCAGCAGCCTCTACCGGGACAGAATTTACGCAACTAATGAAAAACTGTTTTTT
cdr3_aa: CASSLYRDRIYATNEKLFF

j_call: TRBJ2-1
d_call: TRBD2
v_call: TRBV6-5
cdr3_length: 14
clone_size: few
cdr3_nt: TGTGCCAGCGGAGGGACTAGCGGATACAATGAGCAGTTCTTC
cdr3_aa: CASGGTSGYNEQFF

j_call: TRBJ2-7
d_call: TRBD2
v_call: TRBV6-5
cdr3_length: 15
clone_size: NA
cdr3_nt: TGTGCCAGCAGCCGCGGGACTAGTGATTTTTACGAGCAGTACTTC
cdr3_aa: CASSRGTSDFYEQYF

j_call: TRBJ1-4
d_call: TRBD1
v_call: TRBV7-9
cdr3_length: 16
clone_size: NA
cdr3_nt: TGTGCCAGCAGCTTAGGTACAGGGGGCTTTAATGAAAAACTGTTTTTT
cdr3_aa: CASSLGTGGFNEKLFF

j_call: TRBJ1-5
d_call: TRBD1
v_call: TRBV19
cdr3_length: 14
clone_size: NA
cdr3_nt: TGTGCCAGTAGTCCAGGACAGGGCGGTCAGCCCCAGCATTTT
cdr3_aa: CASSPGQGGQPQHF

j_call: TRBJ1-2
d_call: NA
v_call: TRBV29-1
cdr3_length: 12
clone_size: NA
cdr3_nt: TGCAGCGTCCCGGAGGCAGACTATGGCTACACCTTC
cdr3_aa: CSVPEADYGYTF

j_call: TRBJ1-1
d_call: TRBD1
v_call: TRBV4-1
cdr3_length: 15
clone_size: NA
cdr3_nt: TGCGCCAGCAGCCAACAGGGGGCGTTGAACACTGAAGCTTTCTTT
cdr3_aa: CASSQQGALNTEAFF

j_call: TRBJ1-2
d_call: NA
v_call: TRBV5-4
cdr3_length: 13
clone_size: NA
cdr3_nt: TGTGCCAGCAGCTCACAGGGTTCCTATGGCTACACCTTC
cdr3_aa: CASSSQGSYGYTF

j_call: TRBJ2-1
d_call: TRBD2
v_call: TRBV6-1
cdr3_length: 16
clone_size: few
cdr3_nt: TGTGCCAGCAGTGAAAAGGCTGGGGGGGGAGGGGATGAGCAGTTCTTC
cdr3_aa: CASSEKAGGGGDEQFF

j_call: TRBJ2-7
d_call: NA
v_call: TRBV5-1
cdr3_length: 14
clone_size: NA
cdr3_nt: TGCGCCAGCAGATCGGAGGGGACCCACTACGAGCAGTACTTC
cdr3_aa: CASRSEGTHYEQYF

j_call: TRBJ1-5
d_call: TRBD1
v_call: TRBV7-7
cdr3_length: 19
clone_size: NA
cdr3_nt: TGTGCTAGCACCCCTCTCCGGGACAGGGGCCGAGACTCCAATCAGCCCCAGCATTTT
cdr3_aa: CASTPLRDRGRDSNQPQHF

j_call: TRBJ1-1
d_call: TRBD1
v_call: TRBV18
cdr3_length: 13
clone_size: NA
cdr3_nt: TGTGCCAGCTCCGGACAGGCGAACACTGAAGCTTTCTTT
cdr3_aa: CASSGQANTEAFF

j_call: TRBJ1-2
d_call: NA
v_call: TRBV30
cdr3_length: 12
clone_size: NA
cdr3_nt: TGTGCCTACACCGACAGGTTCTATGGCTACACCTTC
cdr3_aa: CAYTDRFYGYTF

j_call: TRBJ2-5
d_call: TRBD2
v_call: TRBV7-9
cdr3_length: 16
clone_size: once
cdr3_nt: TGTGCCAGCAGCTTAGAGCTAGCGGCGGACCAAGAGACCCAGTACTTC
cdr3_aa: CASSLELAADQETQYF